The clone carrying this TCR beta chain was counted at least ten times. Germline values: CDR1 MNHNS, CDR2 SASEGT. V was clipped by 6 bases and J by 3 bases; unmatched bases: 4. This CDR3 region has 15 residues. TCRdb recomputed clones from the PCR reads via MiXCR. Counted here are 21,000 or so clones, 15% to 20% occurring once; the ten biggest clones make up roughly 21%. This record belongs to a study of metastatic and nonmetastatic thyroid tumors. The wider study: Repertoire data that came from the blood and tumor or nodule tissue of malignant and benign thyroid patients were compared.

There were no patients who had received any treatment before thyroid surgery. Sequenced material: blood. The clonotype comes from a male donor with papillary thyroid cancer or a benign thyroid nodule (not recorded which). Some clones in this sample may be carry-over from other donors' samples. V and J are TRBV6-1 and TRBJ2-2, with TRBD2 matching 10 bases. CDR3 region: CASSRLAGDTGELFF. The CDR3 region has the DNA TGTGCCAGCAGCCGCCTAGCGGGGGACACCGGGGAGCTGTTTTTT.